Reported below is one T cell receptor beta chain. What antigen it recognizes has not been identified. Base-call qualities are not available, and no considerably larger clone is one nucleotide away. All donors were healthy Caucasians. The twin cohort consisted of three pairs of female monozygotic twins, all aged about 18 to 29 years. Positive isolation kits from Invitrogen were used to isolate the CD4+ and CD8+ T cell populations. Receptor libraries were prepared by 5' RACE. Instrument used: Illumina HiSeq 2000. A universal primer binding site was introduced by template switching, and a unique molecular identifier was present in the final cDNA, enabling accurate counting of TCR cDNA molecules. Specific primers in the conserved constant-segment region were used to synthesize first-strand cDNA for TCR alpha and beta chains. To control for contamination, every cDNA library was double barcoded, receiving both a SMART-Mk sample barcode and Illumina barcodes. Two successive PCR steps introduced TruSeq adapter sequences along with Illumina sample barcodes. The Illumina HiSeq platform was used with custom primers to sequence TCR alpha and beta cDNA libraries. The original methods were these. Raw reads were processed with MiGEC to extract unique molecular identifiers, and MiXCR was used to determine CDR3 positions. Recombination models were inferred per individual with the repgenHMM and IGoR tools using an EM algorithm. The tcR package in R was used for shared clonotype analysis, with sharing normalized by the product of cloneset sizes. To study raw recombination free of thymic and clonal selection effects, out-of-frame nonproductive sequences were analyzed. The public reads were quality trimmed at Q25 with fastp and then assembled into clones with MiXCR by TCRdb, keeping productive beta chains. For every CDR3 protein sequence, its rows merge into one entry that carries the most common genes and DNA. These V and J calls rely on TCRdb rather than the paper's analysis. For this sample there are under 300,000 distinct CDR3 sequences; around 8% appear just once. The ten top clones hold 2.5% to 3.5% of the sample.

From the cysteine through the phenylalanine, the CDR3 covers 19 amino acids. CDR3 DNA is the only sequence kept; it has 57 bases, read in frame from the first base. V was cut back by 2 bases and J by 7 bases, leaving a gap of 30 bases between them. These data are taken from a study of identical twins (dated by TCRdb to 2015 to 2016). About the investigation overall: To test whether fetal clonotypes persist, the study used deep sequencing on TCR alpha and beta repertoires from monozygotic twins, unrelated adults of various ages, and cord blood. To rule out contamination, the twin experiments were replicated at different times with different library preparation protocols. The study at large found these results: Out-of-frame TCR alpha sequences shared between twins showed an excess of low generation-probability sequences compared with coincidental sharing between unrelated individuals. Abundant cord blood beta clonotypes had fewer insertions, young adult naive repertoires showed a similar but weaker trend, and memory repertoires showed no such trend. In monozygotic twins, recombination models systematically underestimated out-of-frame TCR alpha sharing, but the models matched the sharing seen between unrelated individuals. Invariant T cells such as MAIT and iNKT could partly confound zero-insertion analyses, though diverse VJ usage argued against this for most clonotypes. Conclusions relied on cross-sectional statistical analysis, since the same donors could not be followed over many years. Excess twin sharing in beta out-of-frame sequences was weaker because fewer shared sequences lowered the signal-to-noise ratio.

These data were also filed under a second study, of yellow fever vaccine responses in identical twins. Per that second paper: The authors reported that the T cell response to vaccination in identical twins appeared partly convergent and partly personalized. The study precisely tracked vaccine-responding T cell clones in identical twins.

The chain couples TRBV12-3 or TRBV12-4 to TRBJ2-7; there is no confident call for the D gene. The sequenced sample was CD8+ T cells sorted from blood. The source is a woman younger than 35 in good health. The DNA reads as follows: TGTGCCAGCAGTTTACGGTGGATGATGGGCGACCCCACTAACGGGGAGCAGTACTTC. Translation gives CASSLRWMMGDPTNGEQYF.